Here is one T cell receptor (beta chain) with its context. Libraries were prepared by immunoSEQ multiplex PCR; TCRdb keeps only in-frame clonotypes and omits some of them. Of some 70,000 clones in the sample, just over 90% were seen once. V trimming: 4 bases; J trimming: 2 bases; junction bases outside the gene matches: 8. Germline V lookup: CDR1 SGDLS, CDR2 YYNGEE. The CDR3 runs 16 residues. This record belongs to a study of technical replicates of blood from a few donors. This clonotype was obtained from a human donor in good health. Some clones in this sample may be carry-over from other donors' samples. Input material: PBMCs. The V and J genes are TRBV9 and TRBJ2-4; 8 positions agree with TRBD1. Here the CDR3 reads CASSLGQGETKNIQYF. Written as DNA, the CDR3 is TGTGCCAGCAGCCTCGGACAGGGTGAGACCAAAAACATTCAGTACTTC.